A single sample gave rise to the 14 T cell receptor beta chains below, sequenced in a study of tumor and adjacent non-tumor tissue in lung cancer. The library came from three nested PCR rounds adapted from ARM-PCR protocols. TCRdb re-called the multiplex PCR reads with MiXCR, one entry per CDR3 protein. The repertoire holds 75,000 to 95,000 distinct CDR3 sequences, roughly 70% seen once, with 18% in the top ten. This sample's RNA came from whole unsorted tissue. Sequencing was done on a sample of lung tumor tissue. The receptors stem from a man aged 55 to 69 with non-small cell lung cancer.

This clonotype was picked up one time. A read error may be the cause here, since a much bigger clone is one base away. The chain carries TRBV7-9 and TRBJ1-3, with D possibly TRBD1 on 6 matching bases. The CDR3 spans 15 residues. From germline, CDR1 is SEHNR and CDR2 FQNEAQ (reference sequence). Deletions cut 6 bases from V and 2 bases from J, with 14 bases between. CDR3 amino acids: CASSFDRTTGNTIYF. The CDR3 DNA reads TGTGCCAGCAGTTTTGACAGGACTACTGGAAACACCATATATTTT.

Of note for this clonotype: At one end the junction does not follow the germline gene, possibly because of a read error. The CDR3 is CSARAGLTKNTQYF. The CDR3 DNA reads TGCAGTGCTAGAGCGGGACTAACCAAAAACACTCAGTACTTC. The genes are TRBV20-1 and TRBJ2-4, with 7 bases matching TRBD2. The CDR3 runs 14 residues. In germline, CDR1 is DFQATT, CDR2 SNEGSKA (reference sequence).

This CDR3 reads CASSDRGGAIETQYF. CDR3 nucleotide sequence: TGTGCCAGCAGTGATCGCGGGGGGGCGATAGAGACCCAGTACTTC. The V gene is TRBV2, the J gene TRBJ2-5; 9 bases match TRBD2. Unmatched junction bases numbered 6, after V lost 3 bases and J lost 4 bases. The germline V gene encodes CDR1 SNHLY and CDR2 FYNNEI. There are 15 residues in the CDR3.

This clonotype was seen ten or more times. The genes are TRBV30 and TRBJ1-2; the D gene is possibly TRBD1 (5 bases). CDR1 is GTSNPN, CDR2 SVGIG, per germline (reference sequence). Trimming left V 0 bases short and J 7 bases short, with 18 bases between. The CDR3 has 15 residues. CDR3 loop: CAWSVTVGVMGGYTF. The CDR3 DNA sequence: TGTGCCTGGAGTGTAACCGTAGGGGTAATGGGTGGCTACACCTTC.

Of note for this clonotype: With a much larger clone just one base away, this may be a read error. The V gene is TRBV12-3 or TRBV12-4, the J gene TRBJ2-7; D may be TRBD2 (6 bases). CDR3 length: 13 amino acids. Written as DNA, the CDR3 is TGTGCCAGCAGTCCGGGACTTTCCTACAAGCAGTACTTC. Translation: CASSPGLSYKQYF.

A word on this clonotype: It may be a read error: a sequence one base away is much more abundant. The chain carries TRBV6-2 or TRBV6-3 and TRBJ2-3; 9 bases fit TRBD1. The germline V gene has CDR1 MNHEY and CDR2 SVGEGT. Unmatched junction bases numbered 8, after V lost 6 bases and J lost 4 bases. The CDR3 runs to 15 residues. CDR3 sequence: CASSFGTGKPDTQYF. The CDR3 DNA reads as TGTGCCAGCAGCTTCGGGACAGGGAAACCAGATACGCAGTATTTT.

As for this clonotype: This CDR3 is missing its conserved last phenylalanine or tryptophan, likely due to a read error. The chain joins TRBV6-2 or TRBV6-3 to TRBJ1-1, with 9 positions matching TRBD1. The germline CDR1 and CDR2 sequences are MNHEY and SVGEGT. The CDR3 consists of 14 residues. The CDR3 region has the DNA TGTGTCAGCAGAACAGGGGGCTATATCACTGAAGCTTTCTGT. It is translated as CVSRTGGYITEAFC.

As to this clonotype: A junction boundary mismatches the germline segment, possibly from a read error. In nucleotides, the CDR3 is TGCGCCAGCAAGCAAGAAGGGTCTGAGGCCAACGTCCTGACTTTC. Protein product: CASKQEGSEANVLTF. J is TRBJ2-6 and V is TRBV4-1; D is undetermined. CDR1 and CDR2 from the germline V gene are MGHRA and YSYEKL. This CDR3 has 15 residues.

On this clonotype: One end of the junction fails to match germline, which may point to a read error. The chain has TRBV4-2 and TRBJ2-5; 7 bases match TRBD2. Germline V gene data show CDR1 as LGHNA and CDR2 as YNFKEQ. The CDR3 runs 16 residues. The chain's CDR3 is CASSQGVGGIQETLYF. The CDR3, as DNA: TGTGCCAGCAGCCAAGGGGTGGGAGGGATCCAAGAGACCCTGTACTTC.

A remark on this clonotype: Just one base apart from a much larger clone, this may be a read error. CDR3 protein: CASSLDATGGRGEQFF. In DNA form, the CDR3 reads TGTGCCAGCAGCTTAGATGCCACGGGGGGCAGGGGTGAGCAGTTCTTC. J is TRBJ2-1 and V is TRBV11-3; possible D gene TRBD2, 7 bases. The CDR3 contains 16 residues. The germline V and J ends were trimmed by 0 bases and 9 bases, with 18 bases remaining between them. Per germline, CDR1 SGHNT and CDR2 YENEEA.

About this clonotype itself: A junction boundary mismatches the germline segment, possibly from a read error. The V call is TRBV5-4, the J call TRBJ2-3; D not certain. Germline-derived CDR1 and CDR2 are SGHNT and YYREEE (reference sequence). The CDR3 sequence is 16 residues long. The CDR3, as DNA: TGTGCCAGCAGTTTGGCCCGGAACACAACTATAGATACGCAGTATTTT. It specifies CASSLARNTTIDTQYF.

Comments on this clonotype: A junction end diverges from the germline sequence, so it may reflect a read error. The chain carries TRBV6-2 or TRBV6-3 and TRBJ1-6; D unclear. The CDR3 consists of 12 residues. Germline V gene data show CDR1 as MNHEY and CDR2 as SVGEGT. The CDR3 sequence: CASSYLRSHLHF. CDR3 sequence (DNA): TGTGCCAGCAGTTACTTGAGATCACACCTCCACTTT.

The chain links TRBV12-3 or TRBV12-4 to TRBJ2-3; 7 bases match TRBD2. The CDR3 runs 13 residues. The ends lost 5 bases at V and 13 bases at J; junction bases unmatched: 12. CDR3 residues: CASSQGRLAAEYF. The CDR3, as DNA: TGTGCCAGCAGTCAAGGACGACTAGCTGCAGAGTATTTT.

Note on this clonotype: This is likely a read error, given that the CDR3 carries no conserved phenylalanine or tryptophan at its end. This rearrangement joins TRBV6-6 to TRBJ2-3; no firm D call. V was trimmed by 9 bases and J by 2 bases, leaving 9 bases between them. CDR3 length equals 12 residues. Germline loops: CDR1 MNHNY, CDR2 SVGAGI (reference sequence). Here the CDR3 reads CASSRNTDTQYL. The CDR3 region has the DNA TGTGCCAGTAGTCGCAACACAGATACGCAGTATTTG.